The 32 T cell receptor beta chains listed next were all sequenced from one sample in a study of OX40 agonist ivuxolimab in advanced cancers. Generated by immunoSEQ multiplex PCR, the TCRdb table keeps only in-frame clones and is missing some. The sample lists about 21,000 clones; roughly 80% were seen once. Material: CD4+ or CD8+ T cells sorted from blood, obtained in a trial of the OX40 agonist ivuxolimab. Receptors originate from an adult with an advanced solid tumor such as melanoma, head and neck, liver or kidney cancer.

The CDR3 nucleotides are TGTGCCAGCAGCCCTTCAAGCACAGATACGCAGTATTTT. This codes for CASSPSSTDTQYF. The chain joins TRBV7-9 to TRBJ2-3; D not resolved. CDR3 length: 13 amino acids. V shed 5 bases and J shed 0 bases, with 6 bases lying between them. Germline V gene sequence: CDR1 SEHNR, CDR2 FQNEAQ (reference sequence).

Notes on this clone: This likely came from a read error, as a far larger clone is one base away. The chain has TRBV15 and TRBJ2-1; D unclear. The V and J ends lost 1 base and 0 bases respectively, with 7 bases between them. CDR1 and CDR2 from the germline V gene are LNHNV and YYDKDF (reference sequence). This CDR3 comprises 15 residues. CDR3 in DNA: TGTGCCACCAGCAGAGCTGGCGGCTCCTACAATGAGCAGTTCTTC. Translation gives CATSRAGGSYNEQFF.

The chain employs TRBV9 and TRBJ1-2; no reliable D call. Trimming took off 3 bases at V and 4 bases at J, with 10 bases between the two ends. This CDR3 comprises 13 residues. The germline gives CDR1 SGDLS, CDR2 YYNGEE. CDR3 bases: TGTGCCAGCAGCGCTGGAGATGGCTATGGCTACACCTTC. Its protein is CASSAGDGYGYTF.

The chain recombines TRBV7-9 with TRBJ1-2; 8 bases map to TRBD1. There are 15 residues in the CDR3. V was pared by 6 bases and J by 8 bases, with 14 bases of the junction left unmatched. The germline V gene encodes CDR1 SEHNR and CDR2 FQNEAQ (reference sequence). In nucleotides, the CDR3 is TGTGCCAGCAGTTACTCCGGGACAGGCTTTTGGGGCTACACCTTC. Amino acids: CASSYSGTGFWGYTF.

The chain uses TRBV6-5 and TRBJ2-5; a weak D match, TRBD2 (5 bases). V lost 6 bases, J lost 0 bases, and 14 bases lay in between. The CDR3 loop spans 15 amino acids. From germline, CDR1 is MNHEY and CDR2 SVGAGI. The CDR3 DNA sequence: TGTGCCAGCAGCCAAGGCGGGTTGTACCAAGAGACCCAGTACTTC. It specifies CASSQGGLYQETQYF.

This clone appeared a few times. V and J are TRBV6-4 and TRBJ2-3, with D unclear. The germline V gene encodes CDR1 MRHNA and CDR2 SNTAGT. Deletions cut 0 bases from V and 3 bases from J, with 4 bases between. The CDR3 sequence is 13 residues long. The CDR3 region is CASSDSETDTQYF. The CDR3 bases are TGTGCCAGCAGTGACTCTGAGACAGATACGCAGTATTTT.

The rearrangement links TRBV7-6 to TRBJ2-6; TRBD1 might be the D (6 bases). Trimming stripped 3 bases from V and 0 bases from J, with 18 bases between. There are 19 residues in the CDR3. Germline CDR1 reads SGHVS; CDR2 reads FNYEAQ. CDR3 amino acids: CASSFHRATFSSGANVLTF. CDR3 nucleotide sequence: TGTGCCAGCAGCTTCCACAGGGCAACTTTTTCCTCTGGGGCCAACGTCCTGACTTTC.

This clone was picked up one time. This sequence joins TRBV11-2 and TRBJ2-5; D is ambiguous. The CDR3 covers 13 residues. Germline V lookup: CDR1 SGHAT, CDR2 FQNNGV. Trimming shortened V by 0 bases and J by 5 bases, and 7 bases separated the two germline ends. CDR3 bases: TGTGCCAGCAGCTTAGAGGGCCCTGAGACCCAGTACTTC. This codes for CASSLEGPETQYF.

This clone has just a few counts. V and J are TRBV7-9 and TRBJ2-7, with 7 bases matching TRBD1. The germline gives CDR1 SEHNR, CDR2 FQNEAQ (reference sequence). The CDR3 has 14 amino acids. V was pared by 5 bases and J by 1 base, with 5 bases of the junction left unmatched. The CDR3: CASSQTGRSYEQYF. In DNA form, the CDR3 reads TGTGCCAGCAGCCAGACAGGGCGATCCTACGAGCAGTACTTC. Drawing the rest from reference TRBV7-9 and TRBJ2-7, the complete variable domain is DTGVSQNPRHKITKRGQNVTFRCDPISEHNRLYWYRQTLGQGPEFLTYFQNEAQLEKSRLLSDRFSAERPKGSFSTLEIQRTEQGDSAMYLCASSQTGRSYEQYFGPGTRLTVT.

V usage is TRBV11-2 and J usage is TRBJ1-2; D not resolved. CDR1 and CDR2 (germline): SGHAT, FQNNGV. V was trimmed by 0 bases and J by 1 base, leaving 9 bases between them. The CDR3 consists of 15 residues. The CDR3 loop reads CASSLDIRVNYGYTF. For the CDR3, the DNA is TGTGCCAGCAGCTTAGATATTCGGGTTAACTATGGCTACACCTTC.

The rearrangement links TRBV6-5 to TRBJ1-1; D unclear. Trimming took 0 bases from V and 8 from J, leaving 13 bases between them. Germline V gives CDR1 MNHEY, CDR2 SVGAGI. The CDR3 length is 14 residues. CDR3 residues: CASSYSGSLGEAFF. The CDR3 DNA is TGTGCCAGCAGTTACTCGGGCAGCCTAGGCGAAGCTTTCTTT.

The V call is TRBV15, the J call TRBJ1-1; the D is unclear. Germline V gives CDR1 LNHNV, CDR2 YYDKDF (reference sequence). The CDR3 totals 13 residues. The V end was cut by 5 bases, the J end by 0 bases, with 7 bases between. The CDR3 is CATSLGVNTEAFF. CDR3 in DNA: TGTGCCACCAGCTTGGGTGTGAACACTGAAGCTTTCTTT.

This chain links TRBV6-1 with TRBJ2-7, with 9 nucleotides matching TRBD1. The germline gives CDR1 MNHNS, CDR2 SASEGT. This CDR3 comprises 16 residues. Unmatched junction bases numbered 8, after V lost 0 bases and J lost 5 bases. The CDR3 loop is CASSEAAGTGSNEQYF. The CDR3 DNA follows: TGTGCCAGCAGTGAAGCAGCCGGGACAGGGAGCAACGAGCAGTACTTC.

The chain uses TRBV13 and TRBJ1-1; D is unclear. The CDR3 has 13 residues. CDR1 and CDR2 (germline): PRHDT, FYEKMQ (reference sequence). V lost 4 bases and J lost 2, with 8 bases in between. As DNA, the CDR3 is TGTGCCAGCAGCTCTGGACTCAACACTGAAGCTTTCTTT. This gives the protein CASSSGLNTEAFF.

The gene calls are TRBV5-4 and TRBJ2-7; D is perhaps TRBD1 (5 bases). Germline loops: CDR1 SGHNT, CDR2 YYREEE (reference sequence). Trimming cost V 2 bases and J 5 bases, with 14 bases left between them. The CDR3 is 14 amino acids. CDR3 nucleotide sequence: TGTGCCAGCAGCTTCCAGGGTATAGTCCACGAGCAGTACTTC. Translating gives CASSFQGIVHEQYF. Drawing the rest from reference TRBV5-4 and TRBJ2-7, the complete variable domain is ETGVTQSPTHLIKTRGQQVTLRCSSQSGHNTVSWYQQALGQGPQFIFQYYREEENGRGNFPPRFSGLQFPNYSSELNVNALELDDSALYLCASSFQGIVHEQYFGPGTRLTVT.

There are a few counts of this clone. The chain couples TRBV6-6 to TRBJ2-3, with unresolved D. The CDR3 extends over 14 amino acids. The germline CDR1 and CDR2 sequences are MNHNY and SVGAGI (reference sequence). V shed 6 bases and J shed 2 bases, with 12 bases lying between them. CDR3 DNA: TGTGCCAGCAGCCGTCCCCGGTACACAGATACGCAGTATTTT. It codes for CASSRPRYTDTQYF.

This CDR3 reads CASSLDGGVTYEQYF. CDR3 in DNA: TGTGCCAGCAGCTTAGATGGGGGGGTCACCTACGAGCAGTACTTC. The chain employs TRBV7-8 and TRBJ2-7, with TRBD2 matching over 7 bases. Per the germline V gene, CDR1 is SGHVS and CDR2 is FQNEAQ. The V gene end was trimmed by 1 base and the J gene end by 2 bases; junction bases not matched to a gene: 5. This CDR3 has 15 amino acids.

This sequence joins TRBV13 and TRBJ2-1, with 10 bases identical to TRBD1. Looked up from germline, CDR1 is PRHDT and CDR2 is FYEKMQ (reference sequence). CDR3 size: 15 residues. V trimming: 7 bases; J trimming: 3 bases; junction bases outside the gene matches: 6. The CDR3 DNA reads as TGTGCCAGCACCCTGTGGACAGGGGGCTACAATGAGCAGTTCTTC. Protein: CASTLWTGGYNEQFF.

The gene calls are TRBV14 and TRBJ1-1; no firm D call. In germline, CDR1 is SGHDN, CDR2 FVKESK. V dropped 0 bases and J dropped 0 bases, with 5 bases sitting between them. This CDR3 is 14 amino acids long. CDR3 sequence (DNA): TGTGCCAGCAGCCAAGACAGCATGAACACTGAAGCTTTCTTT. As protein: CASSQDSMNTEAFF.

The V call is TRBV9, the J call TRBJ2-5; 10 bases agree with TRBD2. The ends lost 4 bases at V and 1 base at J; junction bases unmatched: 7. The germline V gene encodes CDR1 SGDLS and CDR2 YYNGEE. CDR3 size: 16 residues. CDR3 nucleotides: TGTGCCAGCAGCCTCGGACTAGCGGACATCCAAGAGACCCAGTACTTC. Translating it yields CASSLGLADIQETQYF.

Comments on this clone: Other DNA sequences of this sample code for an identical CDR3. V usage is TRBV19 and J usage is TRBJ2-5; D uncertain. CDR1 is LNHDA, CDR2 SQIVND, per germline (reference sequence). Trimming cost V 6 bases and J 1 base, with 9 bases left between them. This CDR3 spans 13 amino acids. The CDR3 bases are TGTGCCAGTAGCGGAACCATCCAAGAGACCCAGTACTTC. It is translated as CASSGTIQETQYF.

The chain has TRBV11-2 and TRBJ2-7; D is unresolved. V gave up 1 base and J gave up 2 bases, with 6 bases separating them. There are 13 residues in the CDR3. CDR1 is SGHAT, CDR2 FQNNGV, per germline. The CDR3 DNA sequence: TGTGCCAGCAGCTTAGCCGACCCCTACGAGCAGTACTTC. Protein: CASSLADPYEQYF.

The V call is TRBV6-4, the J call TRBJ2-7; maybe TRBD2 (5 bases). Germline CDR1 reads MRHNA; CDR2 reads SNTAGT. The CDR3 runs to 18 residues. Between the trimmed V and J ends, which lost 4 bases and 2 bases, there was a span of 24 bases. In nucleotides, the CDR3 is TGTGCCAGCAGTGCCCCCCCAAATGTTAGGAGGACCCCCTACGAGCAGTACTTC. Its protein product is CASSAPPNVRRTPYEQYF.

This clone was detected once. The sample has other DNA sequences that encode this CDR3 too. The CDR3 nucleotides are TGCGCCAGCAGCCCAACCTCAGGCCAAGAGACCCAGTACTTC. Protein sequence: CASSPTSGQETQYF. This rearrangement joins TRBV5-1 to TRBJ2-5; D is unclear. Deletions cut 4 bases from V and 1 base from J, with 11 bases between. Looked up from germline, CDR1 is SGHRS and CDR2 is YFSETQ. There are 14 residues in the CDR3.

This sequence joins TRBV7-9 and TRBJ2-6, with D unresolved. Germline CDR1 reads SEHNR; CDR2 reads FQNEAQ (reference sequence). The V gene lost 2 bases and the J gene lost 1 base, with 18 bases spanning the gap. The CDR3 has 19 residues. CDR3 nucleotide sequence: TGTGCCAGCAGCTTAAGTCTAGACTCTCTGAAATCTGGGGCCAACGTCCTGACTTTC. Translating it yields CASSLSLDSLKSGANVLTF.

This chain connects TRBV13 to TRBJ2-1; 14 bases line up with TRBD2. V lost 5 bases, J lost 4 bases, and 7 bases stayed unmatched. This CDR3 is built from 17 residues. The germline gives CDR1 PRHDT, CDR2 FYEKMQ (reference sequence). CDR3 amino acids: CASSPGTSGSPYNEQFF. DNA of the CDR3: TGTGCCAGCAGCCCTGGGACTAGCGGGAGCCCTTACAATGAGCAGTTCTTC.

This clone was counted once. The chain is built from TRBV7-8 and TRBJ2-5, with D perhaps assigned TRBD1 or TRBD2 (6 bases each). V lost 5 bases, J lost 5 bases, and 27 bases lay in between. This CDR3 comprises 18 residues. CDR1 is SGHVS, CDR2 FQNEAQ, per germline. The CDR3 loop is CASSKTYRSGAQGETQYF. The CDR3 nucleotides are TGTGCCAGCAGCAAGACGTACAGGTCGGGGGCCCAAGGGGAGACCCAGTACTTC.

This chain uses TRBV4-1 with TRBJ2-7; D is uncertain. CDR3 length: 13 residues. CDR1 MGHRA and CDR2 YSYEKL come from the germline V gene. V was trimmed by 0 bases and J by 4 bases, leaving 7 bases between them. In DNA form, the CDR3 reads TGCGCCAGCAGCCAAGATAGTCCGTACGAGCAGTACTTC. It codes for CASSQDSPYEQYF.

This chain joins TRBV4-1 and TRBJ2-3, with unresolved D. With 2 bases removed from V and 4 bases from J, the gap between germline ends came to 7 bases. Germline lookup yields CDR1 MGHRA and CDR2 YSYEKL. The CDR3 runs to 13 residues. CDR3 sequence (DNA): TGCGCCAGCAGCCAAAAAGGCCCAGATACGCAGTATTTT. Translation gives CASSQKGPDTQYF.

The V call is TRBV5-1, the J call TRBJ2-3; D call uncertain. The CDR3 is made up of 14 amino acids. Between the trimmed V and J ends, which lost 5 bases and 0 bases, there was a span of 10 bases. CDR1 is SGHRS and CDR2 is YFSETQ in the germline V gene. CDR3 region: CASRSGTSTDTQYF. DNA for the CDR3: TGCGCCAGCAGATCGGGCACTAGCACAGATACGCAGTATTTT. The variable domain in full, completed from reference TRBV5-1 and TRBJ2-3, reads KAGVTQTPRYLIKTRGQQVTLSCSPISGHRSVSWYQQTPGQGLQFLFEYFSETQRNKGNFPGRFSGRQFSNSRSEMNVSTLELGDSALYLCASRSGTSTDTQYFGPGTRLTVL.

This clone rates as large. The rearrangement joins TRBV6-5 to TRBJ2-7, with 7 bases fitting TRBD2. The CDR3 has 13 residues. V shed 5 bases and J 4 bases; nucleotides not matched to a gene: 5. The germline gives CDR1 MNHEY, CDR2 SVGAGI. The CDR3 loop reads CASSPPGGYEQYF. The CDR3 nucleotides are TGTGCCAGCAGTCCCCCCGGGGGGTACGAGCAGTACTTC.

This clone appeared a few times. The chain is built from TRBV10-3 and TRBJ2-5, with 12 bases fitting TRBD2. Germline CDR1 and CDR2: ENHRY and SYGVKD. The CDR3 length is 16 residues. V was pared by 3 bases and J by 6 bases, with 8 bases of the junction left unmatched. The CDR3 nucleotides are TGTGCCATCAGTGACCAAAGGACTAGCGGGACAAAGACCCAGTACTTC. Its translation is CAISDQRTSGTKTQYF.